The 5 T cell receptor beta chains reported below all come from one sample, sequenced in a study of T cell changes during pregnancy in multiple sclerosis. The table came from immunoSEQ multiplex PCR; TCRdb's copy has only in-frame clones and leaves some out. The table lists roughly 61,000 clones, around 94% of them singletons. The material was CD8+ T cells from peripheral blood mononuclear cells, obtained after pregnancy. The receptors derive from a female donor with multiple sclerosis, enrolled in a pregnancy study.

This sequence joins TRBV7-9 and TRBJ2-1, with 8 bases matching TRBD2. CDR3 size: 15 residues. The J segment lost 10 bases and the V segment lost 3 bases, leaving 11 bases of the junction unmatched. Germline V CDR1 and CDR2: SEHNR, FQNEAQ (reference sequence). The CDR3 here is CASSLSGTSTGEQFF. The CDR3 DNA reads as TGTGCCAGCAGCTTGTCCGGGACTAGTACGGGAGAGCAGTTCTTC.

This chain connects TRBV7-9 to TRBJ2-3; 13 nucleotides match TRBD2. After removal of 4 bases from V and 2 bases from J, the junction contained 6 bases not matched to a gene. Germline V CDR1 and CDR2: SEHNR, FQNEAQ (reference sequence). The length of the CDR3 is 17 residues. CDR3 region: CASSYGTSGAYTDTQYF. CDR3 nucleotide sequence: TGTGCCAGCAGCTACGGGACTAGCGGGGCCTACACAGATACGCAGTATTTT. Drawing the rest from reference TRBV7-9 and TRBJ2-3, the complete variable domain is DTGVSQNPRHKITKRGQNVTFRCDPISEHNRLYWYRQTLGQGPEFLTYFQNEAQLEKSRLLSDRFSAERPKGSFSTLEIQRTEQGDSAMYLCASSYGTSGAYTDTQYFGPGTRLTVL.

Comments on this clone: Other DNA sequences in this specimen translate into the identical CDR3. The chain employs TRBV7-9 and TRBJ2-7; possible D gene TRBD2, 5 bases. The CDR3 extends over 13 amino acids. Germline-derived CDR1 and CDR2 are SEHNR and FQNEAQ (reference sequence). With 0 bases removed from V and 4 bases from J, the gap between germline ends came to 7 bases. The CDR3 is CASSLAGAYEQYF. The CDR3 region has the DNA TGTGCCAGCAGCTTAGCGGGAGCGTACGAGCAGTACTTC.

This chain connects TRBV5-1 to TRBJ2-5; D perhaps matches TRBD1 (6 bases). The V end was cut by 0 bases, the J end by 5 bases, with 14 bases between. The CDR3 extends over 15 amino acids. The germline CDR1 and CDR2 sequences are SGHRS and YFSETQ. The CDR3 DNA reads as TGCGCCAGCAGCTTGGAGGGCCAGGGGTGGGAGACCCAGTACTTC. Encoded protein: CASSLEGQGWETQYF.

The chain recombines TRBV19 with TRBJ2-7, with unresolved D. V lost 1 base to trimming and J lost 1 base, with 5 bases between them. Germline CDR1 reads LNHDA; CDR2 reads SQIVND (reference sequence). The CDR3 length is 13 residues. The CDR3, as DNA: TGTGCCAGTAGTATAGGGCCATCCTACGAGCAGTACTTC. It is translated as CASSIGPSYEQYF.